This TCR beta chain is drawn from a study of blood T cell repertoires in COVID-19. Looking at the study overall: Donors in the United States, Italy and Spain gave samples during acute or convalescent COVID-19. Sources were T cells, B-cell-depleted T cells, or PBMCs; the material itself was cDNA or gDNA.

Authors' analysis steps: How many nucleated cells were present was estimated from reference gene primer amplification. Libraries were prepared by immunoSEQ multiplex PCR; TCRdb keeps only in-frame clonotypes and omits some of them. The V and J calls and clone size were taken over from that table, and D and trimming were inferred from the DNA. The sample carries 85,000 to 100,000 clones, 80% recorded once. V shed 3 bases and J 5 bases; nucleotides not matched to a gene: 4. The CDR3 length is 13 residues. Sequenced: peripheral blood. V usage is TRBV12-3 or TRBV12-4 and J usage is TRBJ2-7; 7 nucleotides agree with TRBD1. This receptor was identified in a man aged 50 to 60 who had recovered from COVID-19. CDR3 loop: CASSFGTANEQYF. The CDR3 coding sequence is TGTGCCAGCAGTTTTGGGACAGCTAACGAGCAGTACTTC.